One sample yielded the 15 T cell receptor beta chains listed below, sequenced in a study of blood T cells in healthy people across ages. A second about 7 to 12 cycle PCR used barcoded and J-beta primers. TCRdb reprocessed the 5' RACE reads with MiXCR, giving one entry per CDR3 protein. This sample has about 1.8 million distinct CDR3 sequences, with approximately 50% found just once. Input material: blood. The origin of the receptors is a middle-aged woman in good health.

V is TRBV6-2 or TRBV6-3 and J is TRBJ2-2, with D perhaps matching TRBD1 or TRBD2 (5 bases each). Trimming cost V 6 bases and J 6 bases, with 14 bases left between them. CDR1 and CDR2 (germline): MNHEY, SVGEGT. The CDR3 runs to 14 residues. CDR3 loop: CASSRLGVAGELFF. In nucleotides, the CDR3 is TGTGCCAGCAGCAGATTGGGGGTTGCCGGGGAGCTGTTTTTT.

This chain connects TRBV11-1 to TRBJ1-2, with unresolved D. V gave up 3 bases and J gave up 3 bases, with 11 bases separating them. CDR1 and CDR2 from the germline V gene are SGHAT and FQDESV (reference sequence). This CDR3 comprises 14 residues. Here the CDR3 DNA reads TGTGCCAGCAGCTTTTCCGACACTGACTATGGCTACACCTTC. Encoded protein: CASSFSDTDYGYTF.

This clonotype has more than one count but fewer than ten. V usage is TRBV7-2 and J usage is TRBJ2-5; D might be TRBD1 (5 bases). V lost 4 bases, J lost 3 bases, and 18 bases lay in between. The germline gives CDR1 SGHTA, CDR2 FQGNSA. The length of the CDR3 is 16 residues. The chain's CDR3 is CASSSIEQAFEETQYF. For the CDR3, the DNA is TGTGCCAGCAGCTCCATCGAACAGGCTTTCGAAGAGACCCAGTACTTC.

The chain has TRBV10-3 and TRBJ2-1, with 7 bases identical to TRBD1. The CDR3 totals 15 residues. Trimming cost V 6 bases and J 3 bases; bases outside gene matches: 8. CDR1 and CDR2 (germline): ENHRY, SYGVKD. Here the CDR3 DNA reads TGTGCCATCAGCCAGAGCACAGGGGTCTACAATGAGCAGTTCTTC. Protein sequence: CAISQSTGVYNEQFF.

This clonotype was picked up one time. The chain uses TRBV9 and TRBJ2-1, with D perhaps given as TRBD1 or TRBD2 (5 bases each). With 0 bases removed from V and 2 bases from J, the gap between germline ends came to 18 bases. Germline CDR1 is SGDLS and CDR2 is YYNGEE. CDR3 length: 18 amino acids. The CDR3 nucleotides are TGTGCCAGCAGCGTAGCTGAGGGGCGCAATATTCCCTACAATGAGCAGTTCTTC. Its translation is CASSVAEGRNIPYNEQFF.

This chain's CDR3 is CSATQRLAGGALLPYEQYF. CDR3 in DNA: TGCAGTGCCACGCAAAGACTAGCGGGAGGTGCTCTCCTTCCCTACGAGCAGTACTTC. This chain uses TRBV20-1 with TRBJ2-7, with TRBD2 matching 13 bases. V lost 6 bases and J lost 2; bases outside the gene matches: 19. The V gene's germline CDR1 is DFQATT and CDR2 SNEGSKA (reference sequence). This CDR3 contains 19 residues.

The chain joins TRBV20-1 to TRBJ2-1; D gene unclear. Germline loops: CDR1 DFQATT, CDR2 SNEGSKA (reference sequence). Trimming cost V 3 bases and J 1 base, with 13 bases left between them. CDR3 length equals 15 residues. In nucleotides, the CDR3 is TGCAGTGCTAGGACATGGGGAAGGTCCTACAATGAGCAGTTCTTC. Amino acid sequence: CSARTWGRSYNEQFF.

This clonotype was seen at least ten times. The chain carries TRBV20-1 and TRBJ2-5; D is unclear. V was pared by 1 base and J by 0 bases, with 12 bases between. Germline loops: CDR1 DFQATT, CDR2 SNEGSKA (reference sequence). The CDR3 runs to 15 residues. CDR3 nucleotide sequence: TGCAGTGCTAGAGCGGGTTTACTGTACCAAGAGACCCAGTACTTC. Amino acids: CSARAGLLYQETQYF.

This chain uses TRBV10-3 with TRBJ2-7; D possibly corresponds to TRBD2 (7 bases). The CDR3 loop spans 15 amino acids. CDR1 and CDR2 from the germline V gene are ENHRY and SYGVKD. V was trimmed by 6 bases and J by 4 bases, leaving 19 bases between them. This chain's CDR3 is CAIRPLGGGMYEQYF. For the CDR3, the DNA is TGTGCCATCAGGCCGTTGGGGGGGGGCATGTACGAGCAGTACTTC.

The CDR3 reads CASSLNSGGVSDTQYF. The CDR3 DNA sequence: TGTGCCAGCAGCCTCAATAGCGGGGGGGTATCAGATACGCAGTATTTT. The V call is TRBV7-9, the J call TRBJ2-3, with TRBD2 matching 11 bases. V was clipped by 5 bases and J by 4 bases; unmatched bases: 8. The CDR3 has 16 residues. CDR1 is SEHNR, CDR2 FQNEAQ, per germline (reference sequence).

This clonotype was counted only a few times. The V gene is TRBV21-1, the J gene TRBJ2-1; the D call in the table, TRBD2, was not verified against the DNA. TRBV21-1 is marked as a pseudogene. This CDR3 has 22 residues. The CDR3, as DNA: TGTGCCAGCAGCAAAGGACTACCTCCACCGGCAGGGCAGGGCAGTTCCTACAATGAGCAGTTCTTC. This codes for CASSKGLPPPAGQGSSYNEQFF.

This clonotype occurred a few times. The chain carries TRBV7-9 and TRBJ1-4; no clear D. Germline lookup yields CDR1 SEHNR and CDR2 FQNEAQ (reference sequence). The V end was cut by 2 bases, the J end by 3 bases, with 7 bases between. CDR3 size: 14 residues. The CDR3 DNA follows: TGTGCCAGCAGCTTACTGGCCCCTAATGAAAAACTGTTTTTT. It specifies CASSLLAPNEKLFF.

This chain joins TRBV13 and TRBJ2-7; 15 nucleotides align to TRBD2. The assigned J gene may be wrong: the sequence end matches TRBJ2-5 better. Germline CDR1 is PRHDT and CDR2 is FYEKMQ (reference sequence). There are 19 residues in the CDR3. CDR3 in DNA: TGTGCCAGCAGCCCATCAGCCGGACTAGCGGGGGGGTACCAAGAGACCCAGTACTTC. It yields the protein CASSPSAGLAGGYQETQYF.

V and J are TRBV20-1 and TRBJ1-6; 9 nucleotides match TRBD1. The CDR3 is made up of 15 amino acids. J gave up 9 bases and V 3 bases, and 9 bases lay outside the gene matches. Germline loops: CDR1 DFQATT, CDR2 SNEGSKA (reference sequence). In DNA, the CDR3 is TGCAGTGCTAGCCTGACAGGACAGGGGTTTTCACCCCTCCACTTT. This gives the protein CSASLTGQGFSPLHF.

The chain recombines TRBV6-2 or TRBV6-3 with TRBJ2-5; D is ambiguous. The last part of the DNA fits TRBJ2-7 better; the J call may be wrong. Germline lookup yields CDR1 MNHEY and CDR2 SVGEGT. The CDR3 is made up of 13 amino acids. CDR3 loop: CASRTYSDYEQYF. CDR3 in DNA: TGTGCCAGCAGGACCTATTCCGATTACGAGCAGTACTTC.